The 17 T cell receptor beta chains listed next were all sequenced from one sample in a study of OX40 agonist ivuxolimab in advanced cancers. Only in-frame clones appear in the TCRdb table, and some are missing; sequencing was by immunoSEQ multiplex PCR. The table has tens of thousands of clones, about 88% seen once. The sequences come from CD4+ or CD8+ T cells sorted from blood, collected in a trial of the OX40 agonist ivuxolimab. These receptors were obtained from an adult with an advanced solid tumor such as melanoma, head and neck, liver or kidney cancer.

This clone was found once. The CDR3 DNA reads as TGTGCCTGGAGTGTGGGGGCGAGCTCCTACGAGCAGTACTTC. It translates to CAWSVGASSYEQYF. The rearrangement uses TRBV30 and TRBJ2-7; possible D gene TRBD1, 6 bases. Germline V gene lookup returns CDR1 GTSNPN and CDR2 SVGIG (reference sequence). CDR3 length: 14 amino acids. V lost 0 bases, J lost 0 bases, and 9 bases lay in between.

This chain connects TRBV11-2 to TRBJ2-3, with 8 bases fitting TRBD2. The V gene's germline CDR1 is SGHAT and CDR2 FQNNGV. Trimming at V came to 1 base and at J to 4 bases, leaving 7 bases not matched to a gene. The CDR3 sequence is 16 residues long. The CDR3 spells CASSLGGTSRPDTQYF. The CDR3 nucleotides read TGTGCCAGCAGCTTAGGGGGGACTAGTCGGCCAGATACGCAGTATTTT.

The chain combines TRBV5-1 with TRBJ1-4; D remains unclear. V lost 0 bases to trimming and J lost 3 bases, with 9 bases between them. Germline assignment: CDR1 SGHRS and CDR2 YFSETQ. The CDR3 spans 15 residues. The CDR3 here is CASSLEGSANEKLFF. CDR3 nucleotide sequence: TGCGCCAGCAGCTTGGAGGGCTCAGCTAATGAAAAACTGTTTTTT.

This clone was found a few times. This chain uses TRBV30 with TRBJ1-2; unclear D gene. V gave up 0 bases and J gave up 8 bases, with 10 bases separating them. This CDR3 spans 12 amino acids. The germline V gene encodes CDR1 GTSNPN and CDR2 SVGIG (reference sequence). The CDR3 coding sequence is TGTGCCTGGAGTGTATCGGTCCAGGGCTACACCTTC. This encodes CAWSVSVQGYTF.

The V call is TRBV5-4, the J call TRBJ1-1, with 10 bases matching TRBD1. Germline V lookup: CDR1 SGHNT, CDR2 YYREEE (reference sequence). The length of the CDR3 is 14 residues. J lost 5 bases, V lost 3 bases, and 4 bases had no gene match. CDR3 nucleotides: TGTGCCAGCAGCTCGGACAGGGGGTGGACTGAAGCTTTCTTT. Encoded protein: CASSSDRGWTEAFF.

In its sample, this clone was seen once. The chain employs TRBV2 and TRBJ1-2; unclear D gene. Trimming left V 4 bases short and J 8 bases short, with 14 bases between. This CDR3 region has 13 residues. Germline CDR1 and CDR2: SNHLY and FYNNEI. The DNA for the CDR3 is TGTGCCAGCAGTGTTATGACATATATGGGCTACACCTTC. Its protein product is CASSVMTYMGYTF.

The chain employs TRBV9 and TRBJ2-3; 8 nucleotides match TRBD1. Germline CDR1 reads SGDLS; CDR2 reads YYNGEE. V lost 2 bases, J lost 3 bases, and 2 bases stayed unmatched. The CDR3 contains 14 residues. CDR3 sequence: CASSVDRATDTQYF. In nucleotides, the CDR3 is TGTGCCAGCAGCGTGGACAGGGCTACAGATACGCAGTATTTT.

V gene TRBV5-1 combines with J gene TRBJ2-2; D remains unclear. The germline V gene has CDR1 SGHRS and CDR2 YFSETQ. Deletions cut 4 bases from V and 0 bases from J, with 10 bases between. The CDR3 length is 15 residues. The CDR3 coding sequence is TGCGCCAGCAGCCGGACGGATGCGAACACCGGGGAGCTGTTTTTT. This translates into CASSRTDANTGELFF.

The J gene is TRBJ1-1, the V gene TRBV5-4; D unclear. The CDR3 totals 14 residues. Trimming took off 0 bases at V and 5 bases at J, with 11 bases between the two ends. CDR1 is SGHNT, CDR2 YYREEE, per germline (reference sequence). In nucleotides, the CDR3 is TGTGCCAGCAGCTTGGGAATGGGGATGACTGAAGCTTTCTTT. It specifies CASSLGMGMTEAFF.

The rearrangement links TRBV28 to TRBJ1-2, with no clear D. CDR3 length: 14 residues. The V gene lost 2 bases and the J gene lost 6 bases, with 13 bases spanning the gap. CDR1 is MDHEN and CDR2 is SYDVKM in the germline V gene. CDR3 loop: CASSLVVQGHGYTF. CDR3 nucleotide sequence: TGTGCCAGCAGTTTAGTGGTCCAAGGGCATGGCTACACCTTC.

J is TRBJ1-5 and V is TRBV30; 8 bases align to TRBD1. CDR1 is GTSNPN, CDR2 SVGIG, per germline (reference sequence). The ends lost 1 base at V and 6 bases at J; junction bases unmatched: 2. The CDR3 runs to 13 residues. The CDR3 DNA reads TGTGCCTGGAGTGCCAGGGGGCCTCAGCCCCAGCATTTT. Its protein is CAWSARGPQPQHF.

The rearrangement links TRBV5-1 to TRBJ2-7, with D unresolved. The CDR3 extends over 13 amino acids. V gave up 6 bases and J gave up 1 base, with 11 bases separating them. CDR1 and CDR2 from the germline V gene are SGHRS and YFSETQ. The CDR3 region has the DNA TGCGCCAGCAAGGGAATCCATTCCTACGAGCAGTACTTC. Translated: CASKGIHSYEQYF. Using reference TRBV5-1 and TRBJ2-7 for the parts outside the CDR3, the full variable domain is KAGVTQTPRYLIKTRGQQVTLSCSPISGHRSVSWYQQTPGQGLQFLFEYFSETQRNKGNFPGRFSGRQFSNSRSEMNVSTLELGDSALYLCASKGIHSYEQYFGPGTRLTVT.

This chain joins TRBV2 and TRBJ2-6, with 11 nucleotides matching TRBD2. The CDR3 covers 17 residues. The germline gives CDR1 SNHLY, CDR2 FYNNEI. The V segment lost 6 bases and the J segment 2 bases; nucleotides outside the gene matches: 6. In nucleotides, the CDR3 is TGTGCCAGCAGGGTAGTAGCGGGGGGGCCTGGGGCCAACGTCCTGACTTTC. This sequence encodes CASRVVAGGPGANVLTF.

The chain combines TRBV6-1 with TRBJ2-1; D is unresolved. The germline gives CDR1 MNHNS, CDR2 SASEGT. The CDR3 consists of 13 residues. Trimming stripped 0 bases from V and 8 bases from J, with 8 bases between. In DNA form, the CDR3 reads TGTGCCAGCAGTGAAGCGCGTAGGGATGAGCAGTTCTTC. It yields the protein CASSEARRDEQFF.

The rearrangement links TRBV6-5 to TRBJ2-7, with a weak D call TRBD1 (5 bases). Germline V lookup: CDR1 MNHEY, CDR2 SVGAGI. Trimming stripped 2 bases from V and 0 bases from J, with 11 bases between. The CDR3 is made up of 15 amino acids. The CDR3 DNA reads TGTGCCAGCAGTTACGGGGCGGTAAGCTCCTACGAGCAGTACTTC. Protein sequence: CASSYGAVSSYEQYF.

The chain has TRBV9 and TRBJ1-4, with D maybe TRBD1 (6 bases). V lost 0 bases and J 7 bases, leaving 13 bases between the germline ends. From germline, CDR1 is SGDLS and CDR2 YYNGEE. The CDR3 covers 15 residues. The CDR3 coding sequence is TGTGCCAGCAGCGTAGGAGGGAAAGGGGGTGAAAAACTGTTTTTT. It encodes CASSVGGKGGEKLFF.

CDR3 sequence: CASSLRPGEQYF. As DNA, the CDR3 is TGTGCCAGCAGCTTGAGGCCGGGCGAGCAGTACTTC. The chain links TRBV7-9 to TRBJ2-7; D call uncertain. The germline V gene encodes CDR1 SEHNR and CDR2 FQNEAQ (reference sequence). This CDR3 has 12 residues. Trimming pared 3 bases from V and 6 bases from J, leaving 9 bases between.